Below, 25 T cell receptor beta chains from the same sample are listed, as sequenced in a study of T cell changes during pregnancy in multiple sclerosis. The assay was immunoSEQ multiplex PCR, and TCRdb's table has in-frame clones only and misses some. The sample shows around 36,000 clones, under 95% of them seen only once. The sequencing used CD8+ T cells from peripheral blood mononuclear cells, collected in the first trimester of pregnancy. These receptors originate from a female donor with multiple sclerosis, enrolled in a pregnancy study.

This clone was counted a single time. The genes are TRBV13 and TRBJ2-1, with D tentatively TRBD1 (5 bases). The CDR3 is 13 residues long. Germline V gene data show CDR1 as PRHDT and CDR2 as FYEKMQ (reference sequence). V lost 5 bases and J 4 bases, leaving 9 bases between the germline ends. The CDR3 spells CASSPDNYNEQFF. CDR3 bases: TGTGCCAGCAGCCCGGACAATTACAATGAGCAGTTCTTC.

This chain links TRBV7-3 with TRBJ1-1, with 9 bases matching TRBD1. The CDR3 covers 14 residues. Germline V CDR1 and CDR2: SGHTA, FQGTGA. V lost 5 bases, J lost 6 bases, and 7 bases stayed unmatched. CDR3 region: CASSAWGQGPEAFF. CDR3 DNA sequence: TGTGCCAGCAGCGCCTGGGGACAGGGACCTGAAGCTTTCTTT.

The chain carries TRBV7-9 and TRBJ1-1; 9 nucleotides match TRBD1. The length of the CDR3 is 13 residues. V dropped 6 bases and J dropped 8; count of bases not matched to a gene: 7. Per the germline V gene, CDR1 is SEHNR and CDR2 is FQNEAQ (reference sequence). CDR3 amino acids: CASRETGGLEAFF. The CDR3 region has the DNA TGTGCCAGCAGAGAAACAGGGGGCTTAGAAGCTTTCTTT.

CDR3 DNA sequence: TGTGCCAGCAGTGACTCAAGGGAGGCCGGGGAGCTGTTTTTT. It translates to CASSDSREAGELFF. The chain couples TRBV6-4 to TRBJ2-2, with D tentatively TRBD2 (6 bases). CDR3 length: 14 residues. CDR1 and CDR2 (germline): MRHNA, SNTAGT. Trimming took off 0 bases at V and 6 bases at J, with 8 bases between the two ends.

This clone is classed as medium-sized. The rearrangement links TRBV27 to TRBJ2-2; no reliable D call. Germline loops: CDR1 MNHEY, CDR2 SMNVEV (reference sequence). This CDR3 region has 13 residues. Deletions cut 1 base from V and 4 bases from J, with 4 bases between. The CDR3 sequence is CASSLWPTGELFF. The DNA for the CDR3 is TGTGCCAGCAGTTTATGGCCCACCGGGGAGCTGTTTTTT.

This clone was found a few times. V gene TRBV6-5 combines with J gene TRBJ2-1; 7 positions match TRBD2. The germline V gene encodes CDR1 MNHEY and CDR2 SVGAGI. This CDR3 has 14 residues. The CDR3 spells CTSGVGGDYNEQFF. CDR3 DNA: TGTACGAGCGGGGTAGGCGGGGACTACAATGAGCAGTTCTTC.

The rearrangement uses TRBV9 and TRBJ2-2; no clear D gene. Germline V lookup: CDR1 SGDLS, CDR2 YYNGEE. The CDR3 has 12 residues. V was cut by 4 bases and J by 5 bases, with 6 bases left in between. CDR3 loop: CASSSRTGELFF. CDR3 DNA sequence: TGTGCCAGCAGCTCCCGGACCGGGGAGCTGTTTTTT.

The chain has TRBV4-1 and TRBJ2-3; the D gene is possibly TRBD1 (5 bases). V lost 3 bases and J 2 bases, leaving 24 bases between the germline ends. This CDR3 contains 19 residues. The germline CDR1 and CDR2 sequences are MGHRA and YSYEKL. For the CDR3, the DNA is TGCGCCAGCAGCCACCCCCTAAGGCCGTGGGGCCCGCACACAGATACGCAGTATTTT. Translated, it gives CASSHPLRPWGPHTDTQYF.

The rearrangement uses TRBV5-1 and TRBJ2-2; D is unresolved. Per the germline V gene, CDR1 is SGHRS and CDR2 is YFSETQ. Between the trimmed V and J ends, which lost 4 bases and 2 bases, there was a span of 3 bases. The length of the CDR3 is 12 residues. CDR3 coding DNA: TGCGCCAGCAGCCCTAACACCGGGGAGCTGTTTTTT. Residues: CASSPNTGELFF. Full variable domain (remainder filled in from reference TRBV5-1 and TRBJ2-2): KAGVTQTPRYLIKTRGQQVTLSCSPISGHRSVSWYQQTPGQGLQFLFEYFSETQRNKGNFPGRFSGRQFSNSRSEMNVSTLELGDSALYLCASSPNTGELFFGEGSRLTVL.

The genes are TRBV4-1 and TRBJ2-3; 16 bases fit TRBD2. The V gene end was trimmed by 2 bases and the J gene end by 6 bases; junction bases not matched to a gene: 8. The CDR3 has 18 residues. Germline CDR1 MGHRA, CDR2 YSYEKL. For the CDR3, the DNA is TGCGCCAGCAGCCAACCGGGACTAGCGGGGGGGCCATGGGATACGCAGTATTTT. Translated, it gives CASSQPGLAGGPWDTQYF.

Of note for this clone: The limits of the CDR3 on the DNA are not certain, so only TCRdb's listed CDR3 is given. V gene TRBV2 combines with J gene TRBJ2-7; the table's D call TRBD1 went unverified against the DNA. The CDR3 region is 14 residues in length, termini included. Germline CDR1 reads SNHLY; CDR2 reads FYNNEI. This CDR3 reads CASILARTSYEQYF.

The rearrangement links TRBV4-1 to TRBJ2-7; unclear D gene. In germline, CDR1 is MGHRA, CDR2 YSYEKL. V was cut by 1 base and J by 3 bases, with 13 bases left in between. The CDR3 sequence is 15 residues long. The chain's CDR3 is CASSQVLGEDYEQYF. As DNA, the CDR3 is TGCGCCAGCAGCCAAGTTCTCGGAGAGGACTACGAGCAGTACTTC.

CDR3 sequence (DNA): TGCAGCGTGCGACCTAGCGGGGGGGCCTTTGAGCAGTTCTTC. This encodes CSVRPSGGAFEQFF. This chain links TRBV29-1 with TRBJ2-1, with 12 bases that match TRBD2. The germline gives CDR1 SQVTM, CDR2 ANQGSEA. After removal of 6 bases from V and 9 bases from J, the junction contained 9 bases not matched to a gene. This CDR3 has 14 amino acids.

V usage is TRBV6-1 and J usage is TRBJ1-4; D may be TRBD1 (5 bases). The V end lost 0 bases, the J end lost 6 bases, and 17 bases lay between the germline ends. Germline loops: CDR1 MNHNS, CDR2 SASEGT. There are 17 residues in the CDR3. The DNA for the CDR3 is TGTGCCAGCAGTGAAGCATGGCAGACAGCTCCGCATGAAAAACTGTTTTTT. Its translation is CASSEAWQTAPHEKLFF.

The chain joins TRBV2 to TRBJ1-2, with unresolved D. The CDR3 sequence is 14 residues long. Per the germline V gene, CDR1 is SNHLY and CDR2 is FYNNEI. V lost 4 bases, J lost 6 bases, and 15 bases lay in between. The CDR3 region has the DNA TGTGCCAGCAGTGTGGTTTTGAGGGAGGATGGCTACACCTTC. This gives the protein CASSVVLREDGYTF.

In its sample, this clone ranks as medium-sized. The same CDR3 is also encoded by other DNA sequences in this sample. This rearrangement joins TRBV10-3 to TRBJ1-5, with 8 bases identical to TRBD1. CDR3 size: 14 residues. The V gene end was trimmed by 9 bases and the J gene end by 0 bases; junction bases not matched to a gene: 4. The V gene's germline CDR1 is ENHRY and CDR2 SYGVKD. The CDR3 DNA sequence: TGTGCCATAGGGACAGGCGATAGCAATCAGCCCCAGCATTTT. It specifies CAIGTGDSNQPQHF.

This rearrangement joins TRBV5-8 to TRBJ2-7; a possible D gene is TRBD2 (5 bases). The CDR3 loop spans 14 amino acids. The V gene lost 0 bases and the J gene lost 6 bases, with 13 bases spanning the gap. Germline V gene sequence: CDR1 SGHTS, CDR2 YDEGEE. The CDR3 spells CASSLERGSGEQYF. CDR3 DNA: TGTGCCAGCAGCTTGGAACGGGGTTCAGGCGAGCAGTACTTC.

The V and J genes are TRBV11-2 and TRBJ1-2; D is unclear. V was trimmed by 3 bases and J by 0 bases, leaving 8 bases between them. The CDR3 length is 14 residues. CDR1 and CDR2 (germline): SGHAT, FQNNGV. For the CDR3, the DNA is TGTGCCAGCAGCTTGGGAGCTTCTAACTATGGCTACACCTTC. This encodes CASSLGASNYGYTF.

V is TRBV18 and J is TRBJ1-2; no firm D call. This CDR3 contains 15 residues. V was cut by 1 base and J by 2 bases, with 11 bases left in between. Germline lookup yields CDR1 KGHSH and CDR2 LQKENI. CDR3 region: CASSPQPGENYGYTF. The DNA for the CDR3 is TGTGCCAGCTCACCACAGCCAGGCGAAAACTATGGCTACACCTTC. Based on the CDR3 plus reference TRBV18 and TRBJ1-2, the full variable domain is NAGVMQNPRHLVRRRGQEARLRCSPMKGHSHVYWYRQLPEEGLKFMVYLQKENIIDESGMPKERFSAEFPKEGPSILRIQQVVRGDSAAYFCASSPQPGENYGYTFGSGTRLTVV.

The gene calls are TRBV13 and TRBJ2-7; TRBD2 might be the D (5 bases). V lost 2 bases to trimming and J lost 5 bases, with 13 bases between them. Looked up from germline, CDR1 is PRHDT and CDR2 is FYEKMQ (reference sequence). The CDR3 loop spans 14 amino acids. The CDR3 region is CASSLLEVGNEQYF. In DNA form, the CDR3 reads TGTGCCAGCAGCTTATTGGAGGTTGGCAACGAGCAGTACTTC. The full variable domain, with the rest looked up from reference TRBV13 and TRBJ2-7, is AAGVIQSPRHLIKEKRETATLKCYPIPRHDTVYWYQQGPGQDPQFLISFYEKMQSDKGSIPDRFSAQQFSDYHSELNMSSLELGDSALYFCASSLLEVGNEQYFGPGTRLTVT.

CDR3 bases: TGTGCCAGCAGCGAAAGTATCCGAGACAATGAGCAGTTCTTC. This translates into CASSESIRDNEQFF. The V and J genes are TRBV6-4 and TRBJ2-1; D is uncertain. This CDR3 spans 14 amino acids. The V end was cut by 6 bases, the J end by 5 bases, with 14 bases between. From germline, CDR1 is MRHNA and CDR2 SNTAGT.

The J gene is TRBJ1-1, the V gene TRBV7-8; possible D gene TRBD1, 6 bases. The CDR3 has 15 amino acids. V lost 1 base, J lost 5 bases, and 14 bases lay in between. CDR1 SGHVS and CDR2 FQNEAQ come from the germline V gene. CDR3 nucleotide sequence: TGTGCCAGCAGCTTAGACCCAGGGGTAAGAACTGAAGCTTTCTTT. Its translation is CASSLDPGVRTEAFF.

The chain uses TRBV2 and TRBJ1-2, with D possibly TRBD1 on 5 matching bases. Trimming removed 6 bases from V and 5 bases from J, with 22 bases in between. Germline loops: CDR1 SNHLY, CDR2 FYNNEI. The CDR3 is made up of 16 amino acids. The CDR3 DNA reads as TGTGCCAGCAGCGACGTCGGGGGGACGAGGCAATATGGCTACACCTTC. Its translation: CASSDVGGTRQYGYTF.

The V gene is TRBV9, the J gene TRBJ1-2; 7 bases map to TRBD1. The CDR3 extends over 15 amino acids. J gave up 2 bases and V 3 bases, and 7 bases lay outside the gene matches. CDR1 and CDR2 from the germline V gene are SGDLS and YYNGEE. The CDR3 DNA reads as TGTGCCAGCAGCGCGAAAACAGGGGCGAACTATGGCTACACCTTC. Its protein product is CASSAKTGANYGYTF.

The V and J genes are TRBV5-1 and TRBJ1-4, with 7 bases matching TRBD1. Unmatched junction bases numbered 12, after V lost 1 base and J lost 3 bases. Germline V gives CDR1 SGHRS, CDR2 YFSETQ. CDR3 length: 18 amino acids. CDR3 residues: CASSLFGLPGTANEKLFF. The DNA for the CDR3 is TGCGCCAGCAGCTTGTTTGGACTTCCCGGGACAGCTAATGAAAAACTGTTTTTT. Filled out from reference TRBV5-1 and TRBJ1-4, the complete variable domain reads KAGVTQTPRYLIKTRGQQVTLSCSPISGHRSVSWYQQTPGQGLQFLFEYFSETQRNKGNFPGRFSGRQFSNSRSEMNVSTLELGDSALYLCASSLFGLPGTANEKLFFGSGTQLSVL.